This T cell receptor (beta chain) was found in a study of cytotoxic CD8 clonotypes in ibrutinib-treated CLL. At the level of the study: Enrolment comprised approximately 10 relapsed/refractory and over 14 treatment-naive patients; fewer than 18 were IGHV unmutated. Response samples were taken after a median of approximately 11 months on treatment, range 6 to 36.

Measured with immunoSEQ multiplex PCR; TCRdb has only the in-frame clones, and not every one. The sample lists 20,000 to 25,000 clones; roughly 72% were seen once. TCR beta libraries used about 2 micrograms of genomic DNA from cryopreserved PBMCs. Study observations and caveats: Whereas clonality rose at ibrutinib response, it declined toward baseline at progression.

About this clone itself: What it binds is not known.

Germline V lookup: CDR1 MNHNS, CDR2 SASEGT. V lost 4 bases to trimming and J lost 5 bases; unmatched junction nucleotides: 16. The CDR3 is 18 amino acids. The chain is built from TRBV6-1 and TRBJ2-3, with 9 nucleotides matching TRBD2. The clonotype comes from a human donor with chronic lymphocytic leukemia. Sequenced material: PBMCs, taken before ibrutinib treatment. CDR3 coding DNA: TGTGCCAGCAGTGGCACGGGACTAGCACTTCAAGGCGGAGATACGCAGTATTTT. Protein sequence: CASSGTGLALQGGDTQYF.